The 16 T cell receptor beta chains reported below all come from one sample, sequenced in a study of blood T cells in healthy people across ages. The authors ran a second PCR of about 7 to 11 cycles using a sample-barcoded 5' primer and a J-beta primer mix. In TCRdb, the 5' RACE reads were re-called with MiXCR into one record per CDR3 protein. Among about 1.4 million distinct CDR3 sequences listed, approximately 59% were seen once. The sample was blood. The source is a young man in good health.

The chain combines TRBV6-1 with TRBJ2-7; 10 nucleotides align to TRBD1. There are 15 residues in the CDR3. Germline V gene sequence: CDR1 MNHNS, CDR2 SASEGT. The ends lost 7 bases at V and 3 bases at J; junction bases unmatched: 9. The CDR3 spells CASKYWDRGVYEQYF. CDR3 sequence (DNA): TGTGCCAGCAAGTACTGGGACAGGGGTGTCTACGAGCAGTACTTC.

The chain employs TRBV12-3 or TRBV12-4 and TRBJ2-3, with D possibly being TRBD2 (5 bases). The germline V and J ends were trimmed by 5 bases and 4 bases, with 16 bases remaining between them. The CDR3 runs 15 residues. As DNA, the CDR3 is TGTGCCAGCAGTCAACTCCGGGGTGTACCAGATACGCAGTATTTT. Translated, it gives CASSQLRGVPDTQYF.

V and J are TRBV2 and TRBJ1-2; D is uncertain. This CDR3 region has 14 residues. Germline loops: CDR1 SNHLY, CDR2 FYNNEI. V was pared by 10 bases and J by 0 bases, with 15 bases between. CDR3 amino acids: CATLEHGANYGYTF. As DNA, the CDR3 is TGTGCCACCCTGGAACACGGAGCTAACTATGGCTACACCTTC.

This rearrangement joins TRBV5-5 to TRBJ2-3; 7 bases fit TRBD2. V lost 7 bases to trimming and J lost 0 bases; unmatched junction nucleotides: 2. The CDR3 runs 13 residues. Germline CDR1 SGHKS, CDR2 YYEKEE (reference sequence). The CDR3 loop is CASASGSTDTQYF. CDR3 DNA: TGTGCCAGCGCTAGCGGTAGCACAGATACGCAGTATTTT.

J is TRBJ2-3 and V is TRBV6-6; D gene uncertain. Trimming cost V 5 bases and J 2 bases, with 14 bases left between them. Germline CDR1 reads MNHNY; CDR2 reads SVGAGI (reference sequence). The CDR3 totals 15 residues. CDR3 sequence: CASSPLGLYTDTQYF. CDR3 DNA sequence: TGTGCCAGCAGTCCCCTAGGTCTCTACACAGATACGCAGTATTTT.

The chain combines TRBV27 with TRBJ2-7; no definite D call. The CDR3 sequence is 13 residues long. The V end lost 3 bases, the J end lost 3 bases, and 9 bases lay between the germline ends. Per the germline V gene, CDR1 is MNHEY and CDR2 is SMNVEV (reference sequence). The CDR3 DNA is TGTGCCAGCAGTTTCTCGGACGGCTACGAGCAGTACTTC. This encodes CASSFSDGYEQYF.

The chain has TRBV6-2 or TRBV6-3 and TRBJ2-5; D might be TRBD1 (6 bases). The J call may be incorrect, as the DNA end agrees better with TRBJ2-7. Germline V gives CDR1 MNHEY, CDR2 SVGEGT. The CDR3 extends over 14 amino acids. The CDR3 region has the DNA TGTGCCACCAACCGACAGGCCTTCGCCTACGAGCAGTACTTC. This codes for CATNRQAFAYEQYF.

This clonotype was counted between two and nine times. This chain joins TRBV6-5 and TRBJ2-5; 11 positions match TRBD2. Germline V gives CDR1 MNHEY, CDR2 SVGAGI. CDR3 length: 15 residues. The junction had 2 bases not matched to a gene; V was cut back by 5 bases and J by 0 bases. CDR3 bases: TGTGCCAGCAGTATACTAGCGGGGGACCAAGAGACCCAGTACTTC. This translates into CASSILAGDQETQYF.

This clonotype was picked up a small number of times. V is TRBV7-2 and J is TRBJ2-7, with a tentative D call TRBD1 (6 bases). V gave up 2 bases and J gave up 7 bases, with 12 bases separating them. This CDR3 contains 13 residues. Germline V CDR1 and CDR2: SGHTA, FQGNSA. The CDR3 loop is CASSLMWDKEQYF. The CDR3 DNA follows: TGTGCCAGCAGCTTAATGTGGGACAAGGAGCAGTACTTC.

A single count supports this clonotype. The chain is built from TRBV12-3 or TRBV12-4 and TRBJ1-4, with TRBD1 as a possible D gene (6 bases). The CDR3 totals 15 residues. The V and J ends lost 5 bases and 7 bases respectively, with 17 bases between them. The CDR3 sequence: CASSISGDRGEKLFF. The CDR3, as DNA: TGTGCCAGCAGTATCTCAGGGGATCGAGGTGAAAAACTGTTTTTT.

The CDR3 loop is CASRPRQGDPNTDTQYF. The DNA of the CDR3 is TGTGCCAGCAGACCACGCCAGGGGGATCCCAACACAGATACGCAGTATTTT. V usage is TRBV6-1 and J usage is TRBJ2-3; 7 nucleotides match TRBD1. Germline V lookup: CDR1 MNHNS, CDR2 SASEGT. There are 17 residues in the CDR3. V trimming: 6 bases; J trimming: 2 bases; junction bases outside the gene matches: 14.

This clonotype was seen a few times. One junction end disagrees with the germline gene, perhaps due to a read error. The rearrangement uses TRBV4-2 and TRBJ2-4; D may be TRBD1 (6 bases). TRBJ2-5 explains the end of the DNA better; the J call may be wrong. From germline, CDR1 is LGHNA and CDR2 YNFKEQ. The CDR3 has 16 residues. In nucleotides, the CDR3 is TGTGCCAGCAGCCAAGAAGGGGGACGGAACCATGAGACCCAGTACTTC. This sequence encodes CASSQEGGRNHETQYF.

The genes are TRBV20-1 and TRBJ2-3, with D unresolved. The germline V gene encodes CDR1 DFQATT and CDR2 SNEGSKA (reference sequence). The CDR3 sequence is 14 residues long. V lost 0 bases to trimming and J lost 2 bases, with 9 bases between them. CDR3 region: CSARERLTTDTQYF. The CDR3 DNA sequence: TGCAGTGCTAGAGAACGGCTTACCACAGATACGCAGTATTTT.

The sample holds many counts of this clonotype. V is TRBV14 and J is TRBJ2-1, with D tentatively TRBD1 (6 bases). The CDR3 sequence is 15 residues long. Germline values: CDR1 SGHDN, CDR2 FVKESK. V gave up 5 bases and J gave up 7 bases, with 18 bases separating them. The CDR3 nucleotides read TGTGCCAGCAGCTACGGACAGAGTCTTATGAATGAGCAGTTCTTC. Protein product: CASSYGQSLMNEQFF.

The chain employs TRBV12-5 and TRBJ2-3; 8 bases line up with TRBD2. Looked up from germline, CDR1 is LGHNT and CDR2 is FRNRAP. The CDR3 contains 18 residues. V gave up 5 bases and J gave up 2 bases; unmatched junction bases: 15. The CDR3 is CASGGPGGGRTLTDTQYF. CDR3 bases: TGTGCTAGTGGTGGCCCCGGCGGCGGGAGGACCCTCACAGATACGCAGTATTTT.

V is TRBV6-1 and J is TRBJ1-6; 7 positions match TRBD1. The germline V gene has CDR1 MNHNS and CDR2 SASEGT. V gave up 3 bases and J gave up 9 bases; unmatched junction bases: 11. The CDR3 contains 16 residues. The CDR3 bases are TGTGCCAGCAGTGACCCGACAGGGACCGGGAGTTCACCCCTCCACTTT. It specifies CASSDPTGTGSSPLHF.